The clone carrying this TCR beta chain turned up a few times. The antigen is not known. The source of the sample is a study of cytomegalovirus exposure and HLA in healthy donors. Study findings and constraints: The authors enumerated over 150 TCR beta chains as linked to cytomegalovirus. Certain sequence variants were highly shared and formed a cluster, and this cluster was likely a sequencing artifact.

The PCR had 60 Vbeta and 13 Jbeta primers. Method: immunoSEQ multiplex PCR; TCRdb's copy keeps in-frame clones and lacks some. The table has about 180,000 clones, more than 70% seen once. The V segment lost 6 bases and the J segment 3 bases; nucleotides outside the gene matches: 15. The CDR3 runs to 17 residues. Looked up from germline, CDR1 is SQVTM and CDR2 is ANQGSEA. The source is a girl aged 5-17 years in good health and CMV-seropositive. The chain carries TRBV29-1 and TRBJ2-5, with TRBD1 matching over 11 bases. The sample was PBMCs. DNA for the CDR3: TGCAGCGTCGGACAGGGGGCTCGAAGAGGGTTAAAAGAGACCCAGTACTTC. The encoded protein is CSVGQGARRGLKETQYF.